Below, 9 T cell receptor beta chains from the same sample are listed, as sequenced in a study of blood T cell repertoires in COVID-19. Sequencing used immunoSEQ multiplex PCR; TCRdb keeps in-frame clones, though not all of them. This sample has about 440,000 clones, with 70% to 90% found just once. Sample: peripheral blood. The receptor set was obtained from a woman in her forties or fifties with COVID-19, enrolled during active disease.

This chain joins TRBV2 and TRBJ2-3; D uncertain. Trimming pared 3 bases from V and 3 bases from J, leaving 13 bases between. CDR3 length equals 15 residues. Per germline, CDR1 SNHLY and CDR2 FYNNEI. CDR3 sequence reads: CASSELAAWTDTQYF. Written as DNA, the CDR3 is TGTGCCAGCAGTGAGTTGGCTGCTTGGACAGATACGCAGTATTTT.

The chain carries TRBV5-4 and TRBJ2-7, with D tentatively TRBD1 (5 bases). The CDR3 runs 14 residues. Germline CDR1 and CDR2: SGHNT and YYREEE (reference sequence). V shed 0 bases and J shed 2 bases, with 9 bases lying between them. The CDR3 sequence is CASSLGQRTYEQYF. Here the CDR3 DNA reads TGTGCCAGCAGCTTGGGACAGCGAACCTACGAGCAGTACTTC.

This clone has just one count. V usage is TRBV27 and J usage is TRBJ1-3, with D possibly TRBD1 on 5 matching bases. The CDR3 is made up of 14 amino acids. Germline CDR1 reads MNHEY; CDR2 reads SMNVEV (reference sequence). The V and J ends lost 2 bases and 0 bases respectively, with 5 bases between them. The CDR3 DNA sequence: TGTGCCAGCAGTTTAAGGGGCTCTGGAAACACCATATATTTT. Its translation: CASSLRGSGNTIYF.

This clone has a handful of counts. This chain links TRBV7-2 with TRBJ1-2; a weak D match, TRBD1 (5 bases). V dropped 1 base and J dropped 8 bases, with 5 bases sitting between them. Germline lookup yields CDR1 SGHTA and CDR2 FQGNSA. The CDR3 consists of 11 residues. The CDR3 loop is CASSLGGGYTF. Here the CDR3 DNA reads TGTGCCAGCAGCTTAGGGGGCGGCTACACCTTC.

The genes are TRBV19 and TRBJ1-2; 8 bases line up with TRBD1. The CDR3 contains 16 residues. Trimming took 5 bases from V and 2 from J; bases not matched to a gene: 10. Germline V gene sequence: CDR1 LNHDA, CDR2 SQIVND (reference sequence). The CDR3 region is CASSGRGTGINYGYTF. The CDR3 DNA sequence: TGTGCCAGTAGTGGAAGGGGGACAGGTATAAACTATGGCTACACCTTC.

This chain links TRBV18 with TRBJ1-6, with 7 bases lining up with TRBD1. Trimming at V came to 3 bases and at J to 7 bases, leaving 6 bases not matched to a gene. Germline V gives CDR1 KGHSH, CDR2 LQKENI. This CDR3 spans 15 amino acids. CDR3 residues: CASSPWDSTNSPLHF. As DNA, the CDR3 is TGTGCCAGCTCACCCTGGGACAGCACCAATTCACCCCTCCACTTT.

V is TRBV6-2 or TRBV6-3 and J is TRBJ1-2, with no clear D. The CDR3 contains 10 residues. Trimming removed 5 bases from V and 7 bases from J, with 5 bases in between. Germline assignment: CDR1 MNHEY and CDR2 SVGEGT. CDR3 region: CASSNGGYTF. CDR3 bases: TGTGCCAGCAGTAACGGTGGCTACACCTTC.

The J gene is TRBJ2-1, the V gene TRBV4-1; 8 bases map to TRBD2. J was trimmed by 4 bases and V by 0 bases; bases with no gene match: 5. The CDR3 is made up of 16 amino acids. Germline CDR1 reads MGHRA; CDR2 reads YSYEKL. In DNA, the CDR3 is TGCGCCAGCAGCCAAGATTGGACTAGCAGATACAATGAGCAGTTCTTC. The encoded protein is CASSQDWTSRYNEQFF.

This chain uses TRBV5-1 with TRBJ1-1, with D maybe TRBD1 (6 bases). The ends were cut back, 4 bases at V and 2 bases at J, with 18 bases in the middle. The CDR3 totals 16 residues. Germline V lookup: CDR1 SGHRS, CDR2 YFSETQ. The CDR3 here is CASSPGPFRGNTEAFF. The CDR3 DNA reads TGCGCCAGCAGCCCAGGACCATTCAGGGGTAACACTGAAGCTTTCTTT.